The 4 T cell receptor beta chains below all came from one sample that was sequenced in a study of blood T cell repertoires in COVID-19. Data came from immunoSEQ multiplex PCR; TCRdb stores just in-frame clones and leaves some out. This sample has hundreds of thousands of clones, with 89% found just once. The specimen sequenced was peripheral blood. These receptors were taken from a woman in her 30s with COVID-19, enrolled during active disease.

The chain couples TRBV7-8 to TRBJ2-1; no definite D call. V was cut by 5 bases and J by 2 bases, with 10 bases left in between. The CDR3 spans 14 residues. The germline V gene encodes CDR1 SGHVS and CDR2 FQNEAQ. The CDR3 nucleotides are TGTGCCAGCAGCGCGAATCTCCCCTACAATGAGCAGTTCTTC. This translates into CASSANLPYNEQFF.

The J gene is TRBJ2-2, the V gene TRBV2, with D uncertain. The CDR3 runs 14 residues. Per the germline V gene, CDR1 is SNHLY and CDR2 is FYNNEI. V was shortened by 7 bases and J by 0 bases, with 9 bases between the two germline ends. CDR3 DNA sequence: TGTGCCAGCACTCGCACAGCGAACACCGGGGAGCTGTTTTTT. This translates into CASTRTANTGELFF.

V is TRBV11-3 and J is TRBJ1-4; 7 bases agree with TRBD1. Germline CDR1 is SGHNT and CDR2 is YENEEA. Losses at the gene ends were 1 base for V and 7 bases for J; bases not matched to a gene: 6. The CDR3 totals 15 residues. The chain's CDR3 is CASSLGGTALEKLFF. DNA for the CDR3: TGTGCCAGCAGCTTAGGAGGGACAGCGCTTGAAAAACTGTTTTTT.

The chain recombines TRBV12-3 or TRBV12-4 with TRBJ2-7, with 8 bases lining up with TRBD1. This CDR3 region has 12 residues. The trim removed 4 bases at V and 5 bases at J, leaving 1 base unmatched. The CDR3 DNA reads TGTGCCAGCAGTTGGGGACAGGACGAGCAGTACGTC. This translates into CASSWGQDEQYV.